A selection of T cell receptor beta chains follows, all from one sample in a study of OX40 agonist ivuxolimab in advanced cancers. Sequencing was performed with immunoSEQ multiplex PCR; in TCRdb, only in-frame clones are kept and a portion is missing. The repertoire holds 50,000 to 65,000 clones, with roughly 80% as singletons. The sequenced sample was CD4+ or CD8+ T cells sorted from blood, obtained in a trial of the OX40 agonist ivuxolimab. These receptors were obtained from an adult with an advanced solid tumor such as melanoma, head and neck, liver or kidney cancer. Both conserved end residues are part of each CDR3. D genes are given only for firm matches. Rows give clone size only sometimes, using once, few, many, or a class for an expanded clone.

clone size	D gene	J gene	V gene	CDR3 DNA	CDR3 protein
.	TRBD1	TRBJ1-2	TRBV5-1	TGCGCCAGCAGCTTGTCTACACAGGGGGCGCGGTATGGCTACACCTTC	CASSLSTQGARYGYTF
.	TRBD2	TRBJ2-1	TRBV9	TGTGCCCGCAGCGTGGGATCTAGCGGGAACAATGAGCAGTTCTTC	CARSVGSSGNNEQFF
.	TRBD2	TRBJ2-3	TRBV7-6	TGTGCCAGCAGCCCGGGACTAGCGGGAGTATTAGTTGATACGCAGTATTTT	CASSPGLAGVLVDTQYF
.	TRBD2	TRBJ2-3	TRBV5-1	TGCGCCAGCAGCGTAAAGACTAGCGGGGGGGCCAGGGATACGCAGTATTTT	CASSVKTSGGARDTQYF
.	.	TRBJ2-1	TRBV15	TGTGCCACCAGCAGAGAGGGGAGCGAGGATGAGCAGTTCTTC	CATSREGSEDEQFF
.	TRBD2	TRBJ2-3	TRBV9	TGTGCCAGCAGCACTAGCGGGGGGGCCATAGATACGCAGTATTTT	CASSTSGGAIDTQYF
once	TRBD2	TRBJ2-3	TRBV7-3	TGTGCCAGCAGCTACGCGGGGGGATCCGGAGATACGCAGTATTTT	CASSYAGGSGDTQYF
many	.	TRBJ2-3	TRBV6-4	TGTGCCAGCAGTGACTCTGACACAGATACGCAGTATTTT	CASSDSDTDTQYF
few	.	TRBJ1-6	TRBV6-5	TGTGCCAGCAGTTACTCGACTGACAGGCCACCCCTCCACTTT	CASSYSTDRPPLHF
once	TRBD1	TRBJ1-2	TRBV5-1	TGCGCCAGCAGCTTGGGACAGGGGGCGTCGGGCTACACCTTC	CASSLGQGASGYTF
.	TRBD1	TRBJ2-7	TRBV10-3	TGTGCCATCAGTGAGGGCCGGGACAGGCCCTACGAGCAGTACTTC	CAISEGRDRPYEQYF
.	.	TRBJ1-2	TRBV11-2	TGTGCCAGCAGCCCCGCGTCTGCCCCCTATGGCTACACCTTC	CASSPASAPYGYTF
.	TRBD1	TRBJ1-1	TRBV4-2	TGTGCCAGCAGCCCCGGGGACAGAGGGGTAGCATTTGTTTCTGAAGCTTTCTTT	CASSPGDRGVAFVSEAFF
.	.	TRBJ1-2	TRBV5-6	TGTGCCAGCAGCAGAGGACAGATGAACTATGGCTACACCTTC	CASSRGQMNYGYTF
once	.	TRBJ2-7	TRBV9	TGTGCCAGCAGCGTAGGATCGGGGCCCCCATACGAGCAGTACTTC	CASSVGSGPPYEQYF
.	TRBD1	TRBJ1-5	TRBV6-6	TGTGCCAGCAGTCTCCACGGACAGGGGAGCAATCAGCCCCAGCATTTT	CASSLHGQGSNQPQHF
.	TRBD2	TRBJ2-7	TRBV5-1	TGCGCCAGCAGCTTGGGGGAGGGCGTGCAGTACTTC	CASSLGEGVQYF
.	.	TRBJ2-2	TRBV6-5	TGTGCCAGTCACGAGAGTTCCACCGGGGAGCTGTTTTTT	CASHESSTGELFF
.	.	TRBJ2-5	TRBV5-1	TGCGCCAGCAGCACCGTCGGGGGAGAGACCCAGTACTTC	CASSTVGGETQYF
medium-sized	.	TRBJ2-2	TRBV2	TGTGCCAGCAGTCTGGGTCTAGCCGACTCCGGGGAGCTGTTTTTT	CASSLGLADSGELFF
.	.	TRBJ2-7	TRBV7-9	TGTGCCAGCACCTTGGGGCAGTCCTTCTCCTACGAGCAGTACTTC	CASTLGQSFSYEQYF
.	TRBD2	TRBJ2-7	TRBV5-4	TGTGCCAGCAGCTTGTCCCTGGGACTAGCGGGGAACGAGCAGTACTTC	CASSLSLGLAGNEQYF